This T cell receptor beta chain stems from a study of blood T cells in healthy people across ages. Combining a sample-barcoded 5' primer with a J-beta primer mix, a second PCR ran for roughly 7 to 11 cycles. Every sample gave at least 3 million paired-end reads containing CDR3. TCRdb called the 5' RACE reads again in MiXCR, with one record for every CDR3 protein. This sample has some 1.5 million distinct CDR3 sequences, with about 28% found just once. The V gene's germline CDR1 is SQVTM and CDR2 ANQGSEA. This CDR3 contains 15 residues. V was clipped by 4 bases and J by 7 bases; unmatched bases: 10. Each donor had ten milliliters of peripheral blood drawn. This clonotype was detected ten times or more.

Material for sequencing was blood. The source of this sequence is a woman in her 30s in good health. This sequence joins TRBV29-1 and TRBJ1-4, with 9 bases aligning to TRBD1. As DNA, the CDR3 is TGCAGCGTTGGGGGAAACAGGGGGCTCATTGAAAAACTGTTTTTT. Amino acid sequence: CSVGGNRGLIEKLFF.